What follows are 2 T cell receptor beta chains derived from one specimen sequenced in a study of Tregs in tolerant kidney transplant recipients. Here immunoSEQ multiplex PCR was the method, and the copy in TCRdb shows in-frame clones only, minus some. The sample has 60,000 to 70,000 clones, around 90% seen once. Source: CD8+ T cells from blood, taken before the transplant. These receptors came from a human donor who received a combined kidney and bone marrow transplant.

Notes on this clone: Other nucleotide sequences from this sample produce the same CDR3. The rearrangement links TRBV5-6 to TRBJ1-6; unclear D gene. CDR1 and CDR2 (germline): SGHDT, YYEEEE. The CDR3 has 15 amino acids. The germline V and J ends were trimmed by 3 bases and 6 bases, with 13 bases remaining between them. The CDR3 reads CASSSDRHSNSPLHF. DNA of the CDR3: TGTGCCAGCAGCTCCGACCGGCACAGTAATTCACCCCTCCACTTT.

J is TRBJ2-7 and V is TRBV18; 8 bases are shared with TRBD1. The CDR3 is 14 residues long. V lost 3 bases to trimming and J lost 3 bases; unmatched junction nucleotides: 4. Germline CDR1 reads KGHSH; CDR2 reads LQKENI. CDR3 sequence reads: CASSPGTGIYEQYF. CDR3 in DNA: TGTGCCAGCTCACCCGGGACAGGAATCTACGAGCAGTACTTC.